This T cell receptor beta chain was captured by sequencing in a study of blood T cell repertoires in COVID-19. Enrollment of patients from Seattle took place during active infection, with longitudinal follow-up. Original methodology: Counts of nucleated cells, estimated from reference gene primer amplification, were obtained. Assay: immunoSEQ multiplex PCR; the TCRdb copy retains only in-frame clones and omits some. V, J and clone size reflect that table, while D and trimming were determined from the DNA. The sample yields about 54,000 clones, about 87% seen once. V was clipped by 7 bases and J by 6 bases, with 16 bases between them. The CDR3 is made up of 14 amino acids. Per the germline V gene, CDR1 is SNHLY and CDR2 is FYNNEI.

This chain links TRBV2 with TRBJ2-1; the D gene is possibly TRBD2 (5 bases). The sequencing sample was made of peripheral blood. The TCR comes from a man aged 35-49 years with COVID-19, enrolled during active disease. Written as DNA, the CDR3 is TGTGCCAGCACCCCCACCGCCCTAGCCAATGAGCAGTTCTTC. It yields the protein CASTPTALANEQFF. The whole variable domain, remainder taken from reference TRBV2 and TRBJ2-1, is EPEVTQTPSHQVTQMGQEVILRCVPISNHLYFYWYRQILGQKVEFLVSFYNNEISEKSEIFDDQFSVERPDGSNFTLKIRSTKLEDSAMYFCASTPTALANEQFFGPGTRLTVL.